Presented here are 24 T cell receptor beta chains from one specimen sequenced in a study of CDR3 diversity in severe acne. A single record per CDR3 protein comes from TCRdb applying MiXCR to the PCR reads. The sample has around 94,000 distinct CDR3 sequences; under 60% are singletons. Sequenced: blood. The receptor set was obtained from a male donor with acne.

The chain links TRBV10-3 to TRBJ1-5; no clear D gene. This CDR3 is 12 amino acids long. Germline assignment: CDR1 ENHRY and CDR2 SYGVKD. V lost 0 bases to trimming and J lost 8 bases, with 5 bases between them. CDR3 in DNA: TGTGCCATCAGTGAGTCCGATAAGCCCCAGCATTTT. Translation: CAISESDKPQHF.

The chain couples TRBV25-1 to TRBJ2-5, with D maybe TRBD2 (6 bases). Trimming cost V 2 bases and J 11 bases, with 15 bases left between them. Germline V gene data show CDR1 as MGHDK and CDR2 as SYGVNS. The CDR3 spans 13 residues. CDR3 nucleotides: TGTGCCAGCAGTGAACTGGGACTCGATGAGCAGTACTTC. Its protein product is CASSELGLDEQYF.

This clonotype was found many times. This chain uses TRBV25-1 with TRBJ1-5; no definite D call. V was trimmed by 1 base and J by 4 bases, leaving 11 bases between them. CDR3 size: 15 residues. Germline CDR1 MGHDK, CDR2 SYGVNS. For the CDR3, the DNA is TGTGCCAGCAGTGAATCAGGAGGACCGAATCAGCCCCAGCATTTT. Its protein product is CASSESGGPNQPQHF.

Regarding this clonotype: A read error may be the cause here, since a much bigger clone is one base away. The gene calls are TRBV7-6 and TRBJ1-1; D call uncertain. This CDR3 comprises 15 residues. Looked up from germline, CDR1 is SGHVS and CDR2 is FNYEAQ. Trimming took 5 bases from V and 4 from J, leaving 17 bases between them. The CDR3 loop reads CASSVGLGWGTEAFF. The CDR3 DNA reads TGTGCCAGCAGCGTTGGACTCGGCTGGGGCACTGAAGCTTTCTTT.

CDR3 DNA sequence: TGTGCCAGCAGCCCCTCAGCGGGAGAGGGCGAGCAGTACTTC. Translation: CASSPSAGEGEQYF. This chain connects TRBV7-8 to TRBJ2-7; 8 positions match TRBD2. Germline assignment: CDR1 SGHVS and CDR2 FQNEAQ. V lost 5 bases to trimming and J lost 6 bases; unmatched junction nucleotides: 9. This CDR3 region has 14 residues.

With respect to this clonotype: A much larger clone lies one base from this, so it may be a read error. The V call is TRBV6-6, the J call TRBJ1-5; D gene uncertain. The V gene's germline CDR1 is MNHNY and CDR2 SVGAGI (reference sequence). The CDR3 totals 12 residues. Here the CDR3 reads CARSYANQPQHF. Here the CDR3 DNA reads TGTGCCAGGAGTTACGCGAATCAGCCCCAGCATTTT.

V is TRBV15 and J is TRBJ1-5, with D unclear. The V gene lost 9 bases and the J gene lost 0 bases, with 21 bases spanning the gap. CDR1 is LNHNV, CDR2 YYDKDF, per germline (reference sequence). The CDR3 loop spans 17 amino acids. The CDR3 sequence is CATKKETPAYSNQPQHF. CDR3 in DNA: TGTGCCACTAAAAAAGAAACGCCAGCTTATAGCAATCAGCCCCAGCATTTT.

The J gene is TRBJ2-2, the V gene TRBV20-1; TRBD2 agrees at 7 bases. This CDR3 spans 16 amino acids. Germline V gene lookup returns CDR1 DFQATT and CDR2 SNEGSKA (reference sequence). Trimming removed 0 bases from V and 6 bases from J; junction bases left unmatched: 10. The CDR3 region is CSARDRPAGPAGELFF. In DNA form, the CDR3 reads TGCAGTGCTAGAGATCGTCCAGCGGGACCGGCCGGGGAGCTGTTTTTT.

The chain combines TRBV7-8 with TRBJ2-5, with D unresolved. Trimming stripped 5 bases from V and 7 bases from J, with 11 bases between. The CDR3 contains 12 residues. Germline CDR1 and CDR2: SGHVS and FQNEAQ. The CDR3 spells CASSNDLRTQYF. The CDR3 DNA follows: TGTGCCAGCAGCAACGACCTAAGGACCCAGTACTTC.

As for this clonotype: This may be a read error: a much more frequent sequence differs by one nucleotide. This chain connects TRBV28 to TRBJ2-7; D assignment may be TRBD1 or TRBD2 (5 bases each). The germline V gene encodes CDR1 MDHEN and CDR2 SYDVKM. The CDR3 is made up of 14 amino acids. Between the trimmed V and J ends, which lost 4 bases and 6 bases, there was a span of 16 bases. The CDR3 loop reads CASSSPRDRGEQYF. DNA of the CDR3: TGTGCCAGCAGTTCACCCAGGGACCGGGGCGAGCAGTACTTC.

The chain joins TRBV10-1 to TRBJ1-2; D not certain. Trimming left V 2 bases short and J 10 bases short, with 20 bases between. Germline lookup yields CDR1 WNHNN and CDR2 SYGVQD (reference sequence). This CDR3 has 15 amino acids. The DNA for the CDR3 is TGCGCCAGCAGTGAGGGAAGGGCCGGAAAGTCTGCCTACACCTTC. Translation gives CASSEGRAGKSAYTF.

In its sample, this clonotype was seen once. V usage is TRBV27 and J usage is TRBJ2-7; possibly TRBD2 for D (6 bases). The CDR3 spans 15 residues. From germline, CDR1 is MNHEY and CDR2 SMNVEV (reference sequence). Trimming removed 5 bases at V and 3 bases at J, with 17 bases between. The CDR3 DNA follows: TGTGCCAGCAGTCTCCGGGACTCCAACTTCTACGAGCAGTACTTC. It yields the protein CASSLRDSNFYEQYF.

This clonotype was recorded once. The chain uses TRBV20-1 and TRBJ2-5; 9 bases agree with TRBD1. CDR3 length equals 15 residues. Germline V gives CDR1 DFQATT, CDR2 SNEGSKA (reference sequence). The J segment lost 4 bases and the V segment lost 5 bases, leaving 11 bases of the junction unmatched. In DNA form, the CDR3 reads TGCAGTGCTTTTACTACAGGGGGCGGGCGAGAGACCCAGTACTTC. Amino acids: CSAFTTGGGRETQYF.

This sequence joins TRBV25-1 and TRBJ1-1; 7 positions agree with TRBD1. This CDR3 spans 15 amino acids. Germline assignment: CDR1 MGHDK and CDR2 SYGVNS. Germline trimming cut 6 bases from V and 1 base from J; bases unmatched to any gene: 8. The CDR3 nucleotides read TGTGCCAGCAGCCAAGGGACAGCCGAGAACACTGAAGCTTTCTTT. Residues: CASSQGTAENTEAFF.

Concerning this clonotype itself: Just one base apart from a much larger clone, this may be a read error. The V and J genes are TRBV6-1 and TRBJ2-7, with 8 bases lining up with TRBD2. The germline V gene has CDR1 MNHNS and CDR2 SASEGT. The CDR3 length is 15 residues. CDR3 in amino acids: CASSQLSGASHEQYF. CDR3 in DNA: TGTGCCAGCAGTCAGCTTAGCGGGGCCTCCCACGAGCAGTACTTC.

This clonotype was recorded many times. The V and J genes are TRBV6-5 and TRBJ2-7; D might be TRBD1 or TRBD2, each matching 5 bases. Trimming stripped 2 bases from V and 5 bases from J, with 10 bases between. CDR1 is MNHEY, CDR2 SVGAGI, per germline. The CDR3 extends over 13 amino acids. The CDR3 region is CASSYGTRDEQYF. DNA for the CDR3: TGTGCCAGCAGTTACGGGACGAGGGACGAGCAGTACTTC.

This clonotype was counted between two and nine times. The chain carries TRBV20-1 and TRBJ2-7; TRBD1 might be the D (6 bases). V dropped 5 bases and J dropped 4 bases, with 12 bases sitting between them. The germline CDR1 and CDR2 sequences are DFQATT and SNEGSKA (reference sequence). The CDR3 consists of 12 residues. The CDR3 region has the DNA TGCAGTGCTTTCAGGGGCGTATACGAGCAGTACTTC. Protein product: CSAFRGVYEQYF.

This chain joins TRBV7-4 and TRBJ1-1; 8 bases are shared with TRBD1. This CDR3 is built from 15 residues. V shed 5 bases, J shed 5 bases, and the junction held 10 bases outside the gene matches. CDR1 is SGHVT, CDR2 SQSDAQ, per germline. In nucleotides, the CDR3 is TGTGCCAGCAGCATCCGTCAGGGGGCCGCTACTGAAGCTTTCTTT. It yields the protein CASSIRQGAATEAFF. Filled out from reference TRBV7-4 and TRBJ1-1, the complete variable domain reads GAGVSQSPRYKVAKRGRDVALRCDSISGHVTLYWYRQTLGQGSEVLTYSQSDAQRDKSGRPSGRFSAERPERSVSTLKIQRTEQGDSAVYLCASSIRQGAATEAFFGQGTRLTVV.

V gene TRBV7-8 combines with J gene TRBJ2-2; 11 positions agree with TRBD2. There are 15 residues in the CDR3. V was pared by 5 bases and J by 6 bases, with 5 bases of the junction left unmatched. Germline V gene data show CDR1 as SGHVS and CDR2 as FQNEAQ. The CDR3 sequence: CASSKTSGSAGELFF. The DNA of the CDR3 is TGTGCCAGCAGCAAAACTAGCGGGAGTGCCGGGGAGCTGTTTTTT.

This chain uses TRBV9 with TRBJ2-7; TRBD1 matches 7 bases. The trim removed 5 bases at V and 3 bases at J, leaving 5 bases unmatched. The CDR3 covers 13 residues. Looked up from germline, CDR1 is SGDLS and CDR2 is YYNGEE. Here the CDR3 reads CASSRRGFYEQYF. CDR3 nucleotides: TGTGCCAGCAGTCGCAGGGGGTTCTACGAGCAGTACTTC.

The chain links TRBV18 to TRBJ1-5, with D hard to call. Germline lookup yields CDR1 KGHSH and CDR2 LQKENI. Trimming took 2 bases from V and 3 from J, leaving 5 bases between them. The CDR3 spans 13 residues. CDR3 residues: CASSPGLNQPQHF. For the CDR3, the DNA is TGTGCCAGCTCACCAGGCCTCAATCAGCCCCAGCATTTT.

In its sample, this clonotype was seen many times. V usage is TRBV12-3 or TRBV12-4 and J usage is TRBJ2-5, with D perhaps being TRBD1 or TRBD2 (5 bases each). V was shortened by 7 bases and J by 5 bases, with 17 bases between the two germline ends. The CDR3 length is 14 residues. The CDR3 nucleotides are TGTGCCAGCAACAGCATGGGGGTCGAGGAGACCCAGTACTTC. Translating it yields CASNSMGVEETQYF.

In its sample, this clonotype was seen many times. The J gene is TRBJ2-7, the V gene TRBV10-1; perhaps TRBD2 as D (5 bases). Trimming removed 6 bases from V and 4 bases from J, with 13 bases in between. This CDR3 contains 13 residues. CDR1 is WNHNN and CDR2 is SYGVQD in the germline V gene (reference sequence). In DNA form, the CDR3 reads TGCGCCAGCAGAAGTGGTGAGGGATACGAGCAGTACTTC. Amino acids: CASRSGEGYEQYF.

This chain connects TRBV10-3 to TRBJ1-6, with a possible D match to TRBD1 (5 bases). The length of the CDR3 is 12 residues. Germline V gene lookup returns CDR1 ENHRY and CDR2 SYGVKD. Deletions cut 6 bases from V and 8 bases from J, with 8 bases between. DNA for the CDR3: TGTGCCATCAGAGAGACAGATTCACCCCTCCACTTT. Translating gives CAIRETDSPLHF.